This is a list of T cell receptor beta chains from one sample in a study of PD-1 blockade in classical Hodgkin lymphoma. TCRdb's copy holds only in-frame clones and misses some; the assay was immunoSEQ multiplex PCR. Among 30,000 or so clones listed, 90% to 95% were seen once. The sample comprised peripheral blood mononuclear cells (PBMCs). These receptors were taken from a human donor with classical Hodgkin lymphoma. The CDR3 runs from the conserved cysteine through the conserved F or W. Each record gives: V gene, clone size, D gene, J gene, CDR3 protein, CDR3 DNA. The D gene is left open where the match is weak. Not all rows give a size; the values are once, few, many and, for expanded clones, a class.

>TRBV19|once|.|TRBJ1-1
CASSRIKGMNTEAFF
TGTGCCAGTAGTAGAATCAAGGGGATGAACACTGAAGCTTTCTTT
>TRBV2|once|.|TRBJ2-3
CASSVERGPSTDTQYF
TGTGCCAGCAGTGTGGAGAGAGGACCCAGCACAGATACGCAGTATTTT
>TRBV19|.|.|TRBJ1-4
CASSPKGPRYGEKLFF
TGTGCCAGTAGTCCTAAGGGACCGCGTTATGGCGAAAAACTGTTTTTT
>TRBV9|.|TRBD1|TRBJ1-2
CASSVGGGGSGYTF
TGTGCCAGCAGCGTAGGCGGAGGGGGCAGTGGCTACACCTTC
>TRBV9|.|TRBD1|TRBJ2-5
CASSAGDRALETQYF
TGTGCCAGCAGCGCGGGGGACAGGGCTTTGGAGACCCAGTACTTC
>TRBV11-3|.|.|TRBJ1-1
CASSLEENTEAFF
TGTGCCAGCAGCTTAGAGGAGAACACTGAAGCTTTCTTT
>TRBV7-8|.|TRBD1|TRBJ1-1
CASSPQGVVLNTEAFF
TGTGCCAGCAGTCCACAGGGGGTGGTTTTGAACACTGAAGCTTTCTTT
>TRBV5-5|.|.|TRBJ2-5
CASSFGSEETQYF
TGTGCCAGCAGCTTTGGGTCAGAGGAGACCCAGTACTTC
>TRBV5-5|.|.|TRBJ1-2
CASSFGGGNYGYTF
TGTGCCAGCAGCTTTGGCGGTGGAAACTATGGCTACACCTTC
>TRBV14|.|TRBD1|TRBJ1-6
CASSPKRRDRDSPLHF
TGTGCCAGCAGCCCAAAAAGAAGGGACAGGGATTCACCCCTCCACTTT
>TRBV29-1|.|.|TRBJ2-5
CSVGEETQYF
TGCAGCGTTGGGGAAGAGACCCAGTACTTC
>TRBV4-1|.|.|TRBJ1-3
CASSQDPTPGNTIYF
TGCGCCAGCAGCCAAGATCCTACCCCGGGAAACACCATATATTTT
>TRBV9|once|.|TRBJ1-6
CASSVGWSSYNSPLHF
TGTGCCAGCAGCGTAGGGTGGAGCTCCTATAATTCACCCCTCCACTTT
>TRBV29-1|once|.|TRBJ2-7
CSVKEGTHLQYF
TGCAGCGTCAAAGAGGGGACGCACTTACAGTACTTC
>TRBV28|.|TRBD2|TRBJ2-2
CASSRLGLAGAGELFF
TGTGCCAGCAGCCGACTGGGACTAGCGGGAGCCGGGGAGCTGTTTTTT
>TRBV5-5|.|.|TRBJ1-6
CASSFRVLNSPLHF
TGTGCCAGCAGCTTTCGGGTTCTCAATTCACCCCTCCACTTT
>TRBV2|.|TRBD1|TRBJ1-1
CASSVTGGFAEAFF
TGTGCCAGCAGCGTGACAGGGGGCTTCGCTGAAGCTTTCTTT
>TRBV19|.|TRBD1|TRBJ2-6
CASSGGQGSGANVLTF
TGTGCCAGTAGTGGGGGACAGGGTTCTGGGGCCAACGTCCTGACTTTC
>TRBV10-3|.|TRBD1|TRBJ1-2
CAISEPGQGGTYGYTF
TGTGCCATCAGTGAACCGGGACAGGGGGGGACCTATGGCTACACCTTC
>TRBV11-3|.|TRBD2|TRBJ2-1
CASSLRLAGANEQFF
TGTGCCAGCAGCTTAAGACTAGCGGGGGCCAATGAGCAGTTCTTC
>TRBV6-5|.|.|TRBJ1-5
CASSYSAPRGSQPQHF
TGTGCCAGCAGTTACTCTGCTCCACGAGGGAGTCAGCCCCAGCATTTT
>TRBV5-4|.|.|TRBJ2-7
CASSVQGYEQYF
TGTGCCAGCAGCGTCCAGGGATACGAGCAGTACTTC
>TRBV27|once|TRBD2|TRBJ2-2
CASSSTLGLAGGFGELFF
TGTGCCAGCAGTTCGACCCTCGGGCTAGCGGGAGGGTTCGGGGAGCTGTTTTTT
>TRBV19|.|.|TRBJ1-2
CASTPTGDRYGYTF
TGTGCCAGTACCCCAACCGGGGACCGCTATGGCTACACCTTC
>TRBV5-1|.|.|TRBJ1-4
CASSLVTGNEKLFF
TGCGCCAGCAGCTTGGTCACAGGGAATGAAAAACTGTTTTTT
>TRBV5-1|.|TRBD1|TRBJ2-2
CASSWLGTDPNTGELFF
TGCGCCAGCAGCTGGCTTGGGACAGATCCTAACACCGGGGAGCTGTTTTTT
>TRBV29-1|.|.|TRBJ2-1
CSVPEQFF
TGCAGCGTCCCAGAGCAGTTCTTC
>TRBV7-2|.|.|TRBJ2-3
CASRLGARTISTDTQYF
TGTGCCAGCAGACTAGGGGCCAGGACCATAAGCACAGATACGCAGTATTTT
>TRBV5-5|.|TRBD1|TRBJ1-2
CASSLLPGGSNYYGYTF
TGTGCCAGCAGCTTGCTCCCAGGGGGCTCGAACTACTATGGCTACACCTTC
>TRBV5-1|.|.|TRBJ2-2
CASSLEGSTGELFF
TGCGCCAGCAGCTTGGAGGGATCAACCGGGGAGCTGTTTTTT
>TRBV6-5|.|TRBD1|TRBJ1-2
CASSNQGGWTGGYTF
TGTGCCAGCAGCAACCAGGGGGGCTGGACGGGTGGCTACACCTTC
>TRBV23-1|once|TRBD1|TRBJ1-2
CASENSGTVHNYGYTF
TGCGCCAGCGAAAATTCGGGGACAGTCCATAACTATGGCTACACCTTC
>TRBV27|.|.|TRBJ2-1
CASSPPSSGSRKEQFF
TGTGCCAGCAGTCCCCCGTCGAGCGGATCGCGCAAGGAGCAGTTCTTC
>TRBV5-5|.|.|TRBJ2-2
CASSLSSSNTGELFF
TGTGCCAGCAGCTTGAGCAGTTCGAACACCGGGGAGCTGTTTTTT
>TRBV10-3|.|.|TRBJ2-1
CAISESRGTRSHEQFF
TGTGCCATCAGTGAGTCCCGGGGGACCAGAAGCCATGAGCAGTTCTTC
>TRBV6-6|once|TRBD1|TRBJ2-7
CASTIGPGTGTYEQYF
TGTGCCAGCACTATAGGCCCCGGGACAGGAACCTACGAGCAGTACTTC